This TCR beta chain was sequenced in a study of T cell responses to AZD1222 COVID-19 vaccine. Turning to the study itself: Researchers grouped second doses given at about 4 or about 12 weeks into one pool. Broader study findings: Females outnumbered males among donors, who were mostly white British; clonal diversity was possibly underestimated. Dominant CD4 TCR responses targeted spike regions 160-218 and 743-854.

The data were produced by immunoSEQ multiplex PCR, yet TCRdb's version contains in-frame clones alone and is incomplete. The table includes just under 55,000 clones, about 89% detected once. About this clone itself: Its antigen remains unknown.

The CDR3 has 15 residues. CDR1 is MDHEN and CDR2 is SYDVKM in the germline V gene. V was cut by 7 bases and J by 8 bases, with 20 bases left in between. The sequencing here drew on peripheral blood, taken on day 0 of AZD1222 vaccination. The receptor was isolated from an adult in good health. The chain links TRBV28 to TRBJ1-4; D is possibly TRBD1 (6 bases). CDR3 protein: CASTQGQGVREKLFF. As DNA, the CDR3 is TGTGCCAGCACCCAGGGGCAGGGCGTTCGGGAAAAACTGTTTTTT.